The rows below give T cell receptor beta chains drawn from one sample of a study of T-cell reconstitution after alpha-beta-depleted transplantation in children. TCRdb fed the PCR reads into MiXCR, producing one record per CDR3 protein. The sample carries about 610,000 distinct CDR3 sequences, about 10% recorded once. The source material was PBMCs from the stem cell graft donor, sampled from the stem cell graft. All receptors derive from a human donor who donated a stem cell graft to a child with acute myeloid leukemia. Both conserved end residues are part of each CDR3. A D gene is named only where the DNA matches it firmly. Clone size is not always given. Where it is, it says once, few, many or a class for expanded clones.

d_call j_call v_call clone_size cdr3_aa cdr3_nt
- TRBJ2-1 TRBV4-2 many CASSQDSGAGNYNEQFF TGTGCCAGCAGCCAAGATAGTGGGGCAGGGAACTACAATGAGCAGTTCTTC
TRBD2 TRBJ2-1 TRBV4-2 few CASSQVELAGGGYNEQFF TGTGCCAGCAGCCAAGTAGAGTTAGCGGGAGGGGGATACAATGAGCAGTTCTTC
TRBD1 TRBJ1-2 TRBV5-1 few CASSLKTGGYGYTF TGCGCCAGCAGCTTAAAAACAGGGGGCTATGGCTACACCTTC
TRBD1 TRBJ1-3 TRBV12-3/TRBV12-4 - CAICLALLRGRGGNTIYF TGTGCCATCTGTTTAGCGCTCTTAAGGGGGCGAGGCGGAAACACCATATATTTT
- TRBJ2-1 TRBV12-3/TRBV12-4 few CASQLKGRINNEQFF TGTGCCAGCCAACTAAAGGGCCGAATAAACAATGAGCAGTTCTTC
- TRBJ1-2 TRBV7-8 once CASSPRQPVNYGYTF TGTGCCAGCAGCCCCCGACAGCCAGTTAACTATGGCTACACCTTC
TRBD2 TRBJ2-3 TRBV6-5 many CASETSGTDTQYF TGTGCCAGCGAGACTAGCGGCACAGATACGCAGTATTTT
- TRBJ2-7 TRBV7-3 few CASSLNERGAEQYF TGTGCCAGCAGCTTAAACGAAAGGGGAGCGGAGCAGTACTTC
TRBD2 TRBJ2-5 TRBV4-3 - CASSHRLAGSQETQYF TGCGCCAGCAGCCACCGGCTAGCGGGTTCTCAAGAGACCCAGTACTTC
TRBD1 TRBJ2-7 TRBV24-1 many CATSGTPGTEGAYEQYF TGTGCCACCAGTGGTACCCCCGGGACAGAGGGGGCCTACGAGCAGTACTTC
TRBD2 TRBJ2-1 TRBV7-9 - CASSLSSGRRDEQFF TGTGCCAGCAGCTTATCCAGCGGGAGAAGGGATGAGCAGTTCTTC
TRBD2 TRBJ2-1 TRBV19 many CASSSRWTSGNEQFF TGTGCCAGTAGTTCCCGTTGGACTAGCGGCAATGAGCAGTTCTTC
- TRBJ2-1 TRBV2 few CASVAGSILYNEQFF TGTGCCAGCGTCGCAGGATCCATACTCTACAATGAGCAGTTCTTC
TRBD2 TRBJ2-4 TRBV28 many CASSFWGGRDAKNIQYF TGTGCCAGCAGTTTTTGGGGCGGGAGGGATGCCAAAAACATTCAGTACTTC
- TRBJ1-1 TRBV4-3 many CASSQARRTEAFF TGCGCCAGCAGCCAAGCTAGAAGGACTGAAGCTTTCTTT
- TRBJ1-1 TRBV3-1 - CASSQGPQNTEAFF TGTGCCAGCAGCCAAGGTCCCCAGAACACTGAAGCTTTCTTT
- TRBJ1-5 TRBV7-2 many CASSSHHQPQHF TGTGCCAGCAGCTCTCACCATCAGCCCCAGCATTTT
- TRBJ2-5 TRBV5-1 - CASSLSRPDQETQYF TGCGCCAGCAGCTTGTCGCGCCCGGACCAAGAGACCCAGTACTTC
- TRBJ2-3 TRBV6-5 many CASSYSGQRRGTDTQYF TGTGCCAGCAGTTACTCGGGCCAGCGGAGAGGCACAGATACGCAGTATTTT
- TRBJ2-2 TRBV12-3/TRBV12-4 many CASRVAANTGELFF TGTGCCAGCAGAGTAGCGGCGAACACCGGGGAGCTGTTTTTT
- TRBJ2-6 TRBV25-1 few CASSHIGGGANVLTF TGTGCCAGCAGCCATATCGGGGGAGGGGCCAACGTCCTGACTTTC
TRBD2 TRBJ2-3 TRBV4-2 many CASSGTSGNDPDSTDTQYF TGTGCTAGCAGCGGGACTAGCGGGAATGATCCGGATAGCACAGATACGCAGTATTTT
- TRBJ2-4 TRBV14 - CASSQLNRGSLAKNIQYF TGTGCCAGCAGCCAACTCAACCGGGGGTCACTAGCCAAAAACATTCAGTACTTC
- TRBJ2-2 TRBV6-5 many CASSYSLRSGNTGELFF TGTGCCAGCAGTTACTCCCTTCGATCAGGGAACACCGGGGAGCTGTTTTTT
TRBD1 TRBJ1-6 TRBV12-3/TRBV12-4 many CASSRDRMGSPLHF TGTGCCAGCAGTCGGGACAGGATGGGTTCACCCCTCCACTTT
- TRBJ2-7 TRBV19 - CASTPGHNMDYEQYF TGTGCCAGTACCCCGGGACACAATATGGACTACGAGCAGTACTTC
- TRBJ2-4 TRBV6-2/TRBV6-3 few CASNKGGAKNIQYF TGTGCCAGCAATAAAGGGGGGGCCAAAAACATTCAGTACTTC
- TRBJ2-2 TRBV15 - CATSRAPPWLAPNTGELFF TGTGCCACCAGCAGAGCCCCCCCATGGCTAGCCCCGAACACCGGGGAGCTGTTTTTT
- TRBJ2-2 TRBV7-2 - CASSLTTVVTGELFF TGTGCCAGCAGCTTGACAACGGTGGTGACCGGGGAGCTGTTTTTT
TRBD1 TRBJ2-7 TRBV5-1 few CASSLRGMGTGDYEQYF TGCGCCAGCAGCTTGAGGGGAATGGGGACAGGAGACTACGAGCAGTACTTC
- TRBJ1-2 TRBV20-1 many CSARENGYTF TGCAGTGCTAGAGAGAACGGCTACACCTTC
- TRBJ1-1 TRBV4-3 few CASSQDRVANTEAFF TGCGCCAGCAGCCAAGATAGGGTGGCGAACACTGAAGCTTTCTTT
- TRBJ2-3 TRBV15 many CATSQGPDTDTQYF TGTGCCACCAGTCAGGGACCCGACACAGATACGCAGTATTTT
- TRBJ2-2 TRBV7-1 - CASSPTGTTNTGELFF TGTGCCAGCAGCCCCACCGGGACAACGAACACCGGGGAGCTGTTTTTT
TRBD2 TRBJ2-7 TRBV20-1 - CCARGASGRKYEQYF TGCTGTGCTAGAGGGGCTAGCGGGAGGAAGTACGAGCAGTACTTC
TRBD2 TRBJ2-1 TRBV25-1 - CASSPTSTAGTINNEQFF TGTGCCAGCAGTCCTACGTCGACAGCCGGGACTATTAACAATGAGCAGTTCTTC
- TRBJ2-1 TRBV7-8 - CASSQGLPGNEQFF TGTGCCAGCAGCCAGGGACTCCCTGGGAATGAGCAGTTCTTC
- TRBJ1-1 TRBV25-1 many CASSEPGSYKTEAFF TGTGCCAGCAGTGAACCGGGCTCCTACAAGACTGAAGCTTTCTTT
TRBD1 TRBJ2-5 TRBV5-1 - CASSLAGTGTQETQYF TGCGCCAGCAGCTTAGCCGGGACAGGAACCCAAGAGACCCAGTACTTC
- TRBJ1-1 TRBV29-1 many CSGRGNTEAFF TGCAGCGGACGAGGGAACACTGAAGCTTTCTTT